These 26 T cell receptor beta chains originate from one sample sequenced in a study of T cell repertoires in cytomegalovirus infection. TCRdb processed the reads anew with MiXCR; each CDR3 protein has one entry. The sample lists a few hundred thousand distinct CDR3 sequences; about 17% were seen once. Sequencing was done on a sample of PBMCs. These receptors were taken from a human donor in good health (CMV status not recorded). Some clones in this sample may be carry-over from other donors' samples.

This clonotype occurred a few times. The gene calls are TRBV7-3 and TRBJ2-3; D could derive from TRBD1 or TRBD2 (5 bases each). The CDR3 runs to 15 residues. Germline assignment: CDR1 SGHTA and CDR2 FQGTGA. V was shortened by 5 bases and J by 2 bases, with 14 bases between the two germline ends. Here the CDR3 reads CASSPTRTNTDTQYF. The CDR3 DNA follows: TGTGCCAGCAGCCCCACTAGGACAAACACAGATACGCAGTATTTT.

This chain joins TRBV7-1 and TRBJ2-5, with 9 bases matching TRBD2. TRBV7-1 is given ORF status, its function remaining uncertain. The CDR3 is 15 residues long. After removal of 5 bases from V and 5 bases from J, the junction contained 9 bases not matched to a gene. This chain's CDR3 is CASSPSLAGKETQYF. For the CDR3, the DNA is TGTGCCAGCAGCCCATCCCTAGCGGGGAAGGAGACCCAGTACTTC.

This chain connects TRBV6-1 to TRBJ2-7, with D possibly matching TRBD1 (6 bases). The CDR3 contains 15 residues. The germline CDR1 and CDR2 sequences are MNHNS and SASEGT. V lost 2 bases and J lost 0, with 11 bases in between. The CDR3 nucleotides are TGTGCCAGCAGTGAAATGGACAGCTTCTCCTACGAGCAGTACTTC. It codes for CASSEMDSFSYEQYF.

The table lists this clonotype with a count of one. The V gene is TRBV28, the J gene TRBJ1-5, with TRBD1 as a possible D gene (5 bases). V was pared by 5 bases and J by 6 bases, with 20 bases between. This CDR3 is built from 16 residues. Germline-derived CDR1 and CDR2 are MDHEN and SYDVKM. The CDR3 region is CASSPGGGGLGQPQHF. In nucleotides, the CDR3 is TGTGCCAGCAGTCCGGGGGGTGGGGGTCTTGGTCAGCCCCAGCATTTT.

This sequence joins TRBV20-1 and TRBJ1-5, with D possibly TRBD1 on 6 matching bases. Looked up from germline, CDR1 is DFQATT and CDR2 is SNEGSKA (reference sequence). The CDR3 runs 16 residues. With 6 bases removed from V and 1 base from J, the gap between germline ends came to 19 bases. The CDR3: CSALSDRRTSNQPQHF. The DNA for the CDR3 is TGCAGTGCGCTGTCGGACAGACGAACAAGCAATCAGCCCCAGCATTTT.

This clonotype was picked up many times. As DNA, the CDR3 is TGTGCCAGCAGCTTAGCGCGGGGCCAGAGCTCTGGAAACACCATATATTTT. It is translated as CASSLARGQSSGNTIYF. The chain uses TRBV7-2 and TRBJ1-3; possible D gene TRBD1, 5 bases. From germline, CDR1 is SGHTA and CDR2 FQGNSA. With 0 bases removed from V and 0 bases from J, the gap between germline ends came to 12 bases. The CDR3 runs to 17 residues.

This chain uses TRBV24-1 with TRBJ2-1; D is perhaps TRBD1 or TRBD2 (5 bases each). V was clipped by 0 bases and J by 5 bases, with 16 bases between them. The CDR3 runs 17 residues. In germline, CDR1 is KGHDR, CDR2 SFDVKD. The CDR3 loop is CATSDLQYGDGHNEQFF. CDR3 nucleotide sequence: TGTGCCACCAGTGATTTGCAATACGGGGACGGACACAATGAGCAGTTCTTC.

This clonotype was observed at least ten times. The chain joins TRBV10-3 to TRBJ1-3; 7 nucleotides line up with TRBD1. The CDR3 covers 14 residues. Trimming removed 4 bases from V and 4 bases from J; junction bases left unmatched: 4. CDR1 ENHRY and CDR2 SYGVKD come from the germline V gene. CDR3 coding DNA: TGTGCCATCAGTGGGGGGACAGACGGAAACACCATATATTTT. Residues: CAISGGTDGNTIYF.

CDR3 sequence reads: CSVAVGNTIYF. Here the CDR3 DNA reads TGCAGCGTTGCAGTGGGAAACACCATATATTTT. The chain has TRBV29-1 and TRBJ1-3, with D hard to call. The CDR3 consists of 11 residues. CDR1 and CDR2 (germline): SQVTM, ANQGSEA. The V end lost 4 bases, the J end lost 4 bases, and 5 bases lay between the germline ends.

The DNA of the CDR3 is TGTGCCAGCAGTGAGCCTCGGGGGCCCACCATATATTTT. Encoded protein: CASSEPRGPTIYF. The chain uses TRBV6-5 and TRBJ1-3, with D tentatively TRBD1 (6 bases). Germline V lookup: CDR1 MNHEY, CDR2 SVGAGI. CDR3 length: 13 amino acids. The germline V and J ends were trimmed by 5 bases and 9 bases, with 14 bases remaining between them.

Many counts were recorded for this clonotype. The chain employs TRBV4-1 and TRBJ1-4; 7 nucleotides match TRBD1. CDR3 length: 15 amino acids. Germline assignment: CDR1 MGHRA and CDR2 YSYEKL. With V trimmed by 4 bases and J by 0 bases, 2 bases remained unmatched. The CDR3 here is CASSLGQSTNEKLFF. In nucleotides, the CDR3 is TGCGCCAGCAGCCTGGGACAGTCAACTAATGAAAAACTGTTTTTT.

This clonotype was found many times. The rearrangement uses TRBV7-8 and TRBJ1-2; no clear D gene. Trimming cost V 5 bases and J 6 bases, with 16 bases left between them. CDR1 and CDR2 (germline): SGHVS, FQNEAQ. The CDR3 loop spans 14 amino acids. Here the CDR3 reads CASSPTRPGDGYTF. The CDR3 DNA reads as TGTGCCAGCAGCCCTACGAGGCCTGGGGATGGCTACACCTTC.

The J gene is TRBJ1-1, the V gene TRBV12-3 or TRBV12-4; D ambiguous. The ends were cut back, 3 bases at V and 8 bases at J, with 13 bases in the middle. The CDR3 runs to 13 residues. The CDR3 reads CASSFGPRLEAFF. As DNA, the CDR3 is TGTGCCAGCAGTTTTGGGCCTCGACTAGAAGCTTTCTTT.

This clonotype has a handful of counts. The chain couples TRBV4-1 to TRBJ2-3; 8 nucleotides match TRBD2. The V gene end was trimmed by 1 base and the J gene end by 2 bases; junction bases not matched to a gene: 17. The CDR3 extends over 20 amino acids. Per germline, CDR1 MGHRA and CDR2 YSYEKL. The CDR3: CASSQGGAGGRAGDTDTQYF. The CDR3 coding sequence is TGCGCCAGCAGCCAAGGGGGGGCGGGGGGCCGCGCCGGGGACACAGATACGCAGTATTTT.

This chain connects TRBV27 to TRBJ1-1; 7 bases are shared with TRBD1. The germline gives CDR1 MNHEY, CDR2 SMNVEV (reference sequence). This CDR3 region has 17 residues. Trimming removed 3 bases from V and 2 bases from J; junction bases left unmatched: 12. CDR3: CASSFKYGGTANTEAFF. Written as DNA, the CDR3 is TGTGCCAGCAGTTTCAAGTACGGGGGGACAGCCAACACTGAAGCTTTCTTT.

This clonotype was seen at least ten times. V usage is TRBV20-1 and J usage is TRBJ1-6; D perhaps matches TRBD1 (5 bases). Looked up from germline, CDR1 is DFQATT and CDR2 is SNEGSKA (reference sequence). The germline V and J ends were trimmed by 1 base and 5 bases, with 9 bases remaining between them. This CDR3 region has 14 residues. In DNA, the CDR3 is TGCAGTGCTAGAGTCGGGGGACATAATTCACCCCTCCACTTT. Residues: CSARVGGHNSPLHF.

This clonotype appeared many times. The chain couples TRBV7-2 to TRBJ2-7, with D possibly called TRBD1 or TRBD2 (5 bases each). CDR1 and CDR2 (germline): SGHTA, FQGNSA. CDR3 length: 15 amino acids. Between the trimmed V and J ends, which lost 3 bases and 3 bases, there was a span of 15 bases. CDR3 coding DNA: TGTGCCAGCAGCTTGGACGGGACGCTAAACTACGAGCAGTACTTC. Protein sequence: CASSLDGTLNYEQYF.

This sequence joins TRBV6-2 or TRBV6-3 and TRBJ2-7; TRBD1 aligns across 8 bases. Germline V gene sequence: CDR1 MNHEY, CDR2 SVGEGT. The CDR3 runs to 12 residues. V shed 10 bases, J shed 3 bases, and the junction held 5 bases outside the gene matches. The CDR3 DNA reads TGTGCCACAAAAGGACAGGGCTACGAGCAGTACTTC. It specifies CATKGQGYEQYF.

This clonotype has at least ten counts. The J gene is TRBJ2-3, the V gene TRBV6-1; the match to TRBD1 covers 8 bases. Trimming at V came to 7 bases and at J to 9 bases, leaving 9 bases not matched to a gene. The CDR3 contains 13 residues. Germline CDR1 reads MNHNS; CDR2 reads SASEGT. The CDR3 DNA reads TGTGCCAGCAATCGACAGGGGTGGGACACGCAGTATTTT. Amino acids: CASNRQGWDTQYF.

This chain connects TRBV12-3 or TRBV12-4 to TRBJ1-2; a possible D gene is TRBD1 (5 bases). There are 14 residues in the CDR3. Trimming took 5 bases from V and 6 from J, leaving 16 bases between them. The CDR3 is CASSITGGRNGYTF. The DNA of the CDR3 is TGTGCCAGCAGTATCACGGGGGGGAGAAATGGCTACACCTTC.

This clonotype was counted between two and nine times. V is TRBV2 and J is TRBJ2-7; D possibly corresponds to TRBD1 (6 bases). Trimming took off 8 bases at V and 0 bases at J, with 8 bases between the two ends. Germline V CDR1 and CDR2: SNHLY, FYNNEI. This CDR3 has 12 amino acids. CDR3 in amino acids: CASRDNSYEQYF. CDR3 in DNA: TGTGCCAGCCGGGACAACTCCTACGAGCAGTACTTC. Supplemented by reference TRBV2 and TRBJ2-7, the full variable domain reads EPEVTQTPSHQVTQMGQEVILRCVPISNHLYFYWYRQILGQKVEFLVSFYNNEISEKSEIFDDQFSVERPDGSNFTLKIRSTKLEDSAMYFCASRDNSYEQYFGPGTRLTVT.

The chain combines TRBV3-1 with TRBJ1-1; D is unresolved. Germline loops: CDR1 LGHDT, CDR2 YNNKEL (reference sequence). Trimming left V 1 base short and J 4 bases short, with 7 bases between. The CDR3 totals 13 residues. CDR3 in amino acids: CASSQGRTTEAFF. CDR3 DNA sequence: TGTGCCAGCAGCCAAGGTCGGACCACTGAAGCTTTCTTT.

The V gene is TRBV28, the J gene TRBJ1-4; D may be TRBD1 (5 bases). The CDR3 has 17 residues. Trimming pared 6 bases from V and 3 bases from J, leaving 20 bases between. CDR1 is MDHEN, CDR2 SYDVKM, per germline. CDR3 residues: CASSRTGWTSPNEKLFF. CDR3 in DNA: TGTGCCAGCAGCCGGACGGGGTGGACAAGCCCTAATGAAAAACTGTTTTTT.

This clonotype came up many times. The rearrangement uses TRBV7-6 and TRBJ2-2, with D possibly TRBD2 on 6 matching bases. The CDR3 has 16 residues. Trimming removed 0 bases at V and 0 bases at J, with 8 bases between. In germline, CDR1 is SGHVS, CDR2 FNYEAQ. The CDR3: CASSLAAGANTGELFF. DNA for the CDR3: TGTGCCAGCAGCTTAGCAGCGGGCGCGAACACCGGGGAGCTGTTTTTT. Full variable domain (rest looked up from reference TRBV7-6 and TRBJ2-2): GAGVSQSPRYKVTKRGQDVALRCDPISGHVSLYWYRQALGQGPEFLTYFNYEAQQDKSGLPNDRFSAERPEGSISTLTIQRTEQRDSAMYRCASSLAAGANTGELFFGEGSRLTVL.

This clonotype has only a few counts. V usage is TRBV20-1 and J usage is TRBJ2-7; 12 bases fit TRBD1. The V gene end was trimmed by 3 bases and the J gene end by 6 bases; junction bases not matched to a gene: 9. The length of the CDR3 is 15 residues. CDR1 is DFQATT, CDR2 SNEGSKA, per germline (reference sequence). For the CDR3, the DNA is TGCAGTGCTAGCCGGGACAGGGGGCCCCAAGGCGAGCAGTACTTC. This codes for CSASRDRGPQGEQYF.

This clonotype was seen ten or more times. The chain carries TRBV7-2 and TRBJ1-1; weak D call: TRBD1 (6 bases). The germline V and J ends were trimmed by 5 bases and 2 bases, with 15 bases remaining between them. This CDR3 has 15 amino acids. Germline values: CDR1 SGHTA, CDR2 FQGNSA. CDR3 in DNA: TGTGCCAGCAGCGGACGAACGGACAGAAACACTGAAGCTTTCTTT. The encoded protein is CASSGRTDRNTEAFF.